This T cell receptor (beta chain) was identified during a study of blood T cell repertoires in COVID-19. Germline V gene lookup returns CDR1 SGHNT and CDR2 YYREEE (reference sequence). V lost 5 bases to trimming and J lost 6 bases, with 15 bases between them. The length of the CDR3 is 15 residues. Source study methods: Estimates of nucleated cell counts were drawn from the amplification of reference gene primers. TCRdb keeps only in-frame clones here, not all; method: immunoSEQ multiplex PCR. V and J calls and clone size come straight from that table; D and trimming were deduced from the DNA. This sample has 56,000 or so clones, with approximately 86% found just once. This clone has a handful of counts.

The chain couples TRBV5-4 to TRBJ1-6; no clear D gene. The TCR was taken from a woman older than 75 with active COVID-19. Sequencing was performed on peripheral blood. The CDR3 DNA sequence: TGTGCCAGCAGTCCGCAGTCGGGTATTAATTCACCCCTCCACTTT. It yields the protein CASSPQSGINSPLHF.